These T cell receptor beta chains were read from a single sample in a study of tumor and adjacent non-tumor tissue in lung cancer. TCRdb analysed the multiplex PCR reads with MiXCR anew, one entry per CDR3 protein. The repertoire holds 40,000 to 60,000 distinct CDR3 sequences, with around 64% as singletons. Input material: distant non-tumor lung tissue. These receptors all stem from a woman in her 70s with non-small cell lung cancer. The CDR3 runs from the conserved cysteine through the conserved F or W. D genes are given only for firm matches. Clone size is not always given. Where it is, it says once, few, many or a class for expanded clones.

clone size	V gene	J gene	D gene	CDR3 DNA	CDR3 protein
-	TRBV6-6	TRBJ2-3	-	TGTGTCAGCACCAAAGGGGCAGGGGGGACAGATAGGGAGTATTTT	CVSTKGAGGTDREYF
-	TRBV12-3/TRBV12-4	TRBJ2-5	-	TGTGCCAGCAGTTTCCTAGAGACCCGGTACTTC	CASSFLETRYF
-	TRBV12-3/TRBV12-4	TRBJ1-1	-	TGTGCCGGCAGTATGGCAAACGAAGCTTTCTTT	CAGSMANEAFF
many	TRBV5-6	TRBJ1-6	-	TGTGCCAGCAGCTCTGGAATTGGAGGAGGTTCACCCCTCCACTTT	CASSSGIGGGSPLHF
few	TRBV7-8	TRBJ2-7	-	TGTGCCAGCAGCTTAGCCAACTACGAGCAGTACTTC	CASSLANYEQYF
-	TRBV12-5	TRBJ2-5	-	TGTGCTAGTGGTTTGTATCCAGTTACCTCGCAAGAGACCAAGTACTTT	CASGLYPVTSQETKYF
many	TRBV30	TRBJ1-2	-	TGTGCCTGGAGCATTACCTATGGCTACACCTTC	CAWSITYGYTF
few	TRBV7-9	TRBJ1-1	-	TGTGCCAGCAGCTTGTCTTACATCTCTCACACTGAAGCTTTCTTT	CASSLSYISHTEAFF
-	TRBV7-9	TRBJ1-2	TRBD1	TGTGCCAGCAGCTTAGATTCGGGACAGACCAAGGGCTACACCTTC	CASSLDSGQTKGYTF
-	TRBV29-1	TRBJ1-2	-	TGCAGCTTCCTTACCTCCCCACTACTCAACTATGGCTACACCTTC	CSFLTSPLLNYGYTF
-	TRBV7-3	TRBJ2-3	TRBD1	TGTGCCAGAAGCCGCGGGACAGGGGGTCCAGATACGCAGTACTTT	CARSRGTGGPDTQYF
-	TRBV7-9	TRBJ2-1	TRBD1	TGTGCCTGCAGCCCCTGGACAGGGAGTGGAAATGAGCAGTCCTTC	CACSPWTGSGNEQSF
-	TRBV20-1	TRBJ2-1	-	TGCAGTGTTAGAGAACCCAGCCGCAATGAGCAGTTCTTC	CSVREPSRNEQFF
few	TRBV24-1	TRBJ2-3	-	TGTGCCACCAGTGGTCGGACATACACAGATACGCAGTATTTT	CATSGRTYTDTQYF
-	TRBV6-5	TRBJ1-1	-	TGTGCTGCACGTGCGGTCGGGACTGAAGTTTTCTTT	CAARAVGTEVFF
-	TRBV14	TRBJ2-3	-	TGTACCAGCAGCCGGGGGAACGGGCGGAGGACGGTCACGCAGTATTTT	CTSSRGNGRRTVTQYF
-	TRBV29-1	TRBJ2-5	TRBD1	TGCAGCGTTGAAGGGGGACAGGACACCCGAGAGACCCAGTGCTTC	CSVEGGQDTRETQCF
-	TRBV10-2	TRBJ1-1	-	TGCGCCAGCAGTGAGTGTAGCACTCTGAACACCGGAGCTTTCTTT	CASSECSTLNTGAFF
-	TRBV16	TRBJ1-6	-	TGTGCCAGCAGCCAGGGGGCTTATAATTCACCCTTCCACTTT	CASSQGAYNSPFHF
many	TRBV7-8	TRBJ2-1	TRBD2	TGTGCCAGCAGCTTACCCCGGGGAAGCGGGAGCCACAATGAGCAGTTCTTC	CASSLPRGSGSHNEQFF
-	TRBV20-1	TRBJ2-3	-	TGCAGTGCTACTTCTAAGCCGCCAGACACGCAGTATTTT	CSATSKPPDTQYF
-	TRBV20-1	TRBJ2-1	-	TGCGGTGCTTTAAAGACTAGGAAGGGCTACAATGAGCAGTTCTTC	CGALKTRKGYNEQFF
-	TRBV12-3/TRBV12-4	TRBJ2-5	-	TGTGCCAGCAGCCGCTTAATGGCGGAAGAGACCCAGAACTTC	CASSRLMAEETQNF
-	TRBV10-3	TRBJ2-4	-	TGTGCCTTTTCATCGGTTGAGGCCAAAAACATTCAGTACTTC	CAFSSVEAKNIQYF
-	TRBV29-1	TRBJ1-5	TRBD1	TGCAGCATTGAAGTTGACAGGGATCAGCCCCAGCACTTT	CSIEVDRDQPQHF
many	TRBV28	TRBJ2-3	-	TGTGCCAGCAAACCAGGAACTAGTACAGATACGCAGTATTTT	CASKPGTSTDTQYF
-	TRBV6-2/TRBV6-3	TRBJ2-1	TRBD1	TGTGCCAACAGAGATCCGGGACAGGGGTATAATGAGCAGTTCTTC	CANRDPGQGYNEQFF
-	TRBV29-1	TRBJ2-3	-	TGCAGCGTTGGCCTCATAACGGGAGATGTAGTAGCGCAGTATTTT	CSVGLITGDVVAQYF
many	TRBV12-3/TRBV12-4	TRBJ2-1	-	TGTGCCAGCAGTTTAGTGACTAGGGAACTTAGTGAGCAGTTCTTC	CASSLVTRELSEQFF
-	TRBV4-2	TRBJ2-7	TRBD2	TGTGCCAGCAGCCAAGCTTTCATCAGATTAGTAGCGGGATTACCGAGCTCCTACGAGCAATACTTC	CASSQAFIRLVAGLPSSYEQYF
many	TRBV28	TRBJ1-2	-	TGTGCCAGCAGTTCCGGCTATGAGGGATACTTTGACTACACCTTC	CASSSGYEGYFDYTF
-	TRBV28	TRBJ2-1	TRBD2	TGTGCCAGCAGTAGGGGTCTAGCGGTAGGGTTCTTC	CASSRGLAVGFF
-	TRBV7-3	TRBJ2-3	TRBD2	TGTGCCAGCAGATCGCTAGCGGTTAGCACAGATACGCAGTATTTT	CASRSLAVSTDTQYF
-	TRBV11-3	TRBJ2-5	TRBD2	TGTGCCAGCGGCCCTAGCGGTGTGGAGACCCAATACTTC	CASGPSGVETQYF
-	TRBV7-9	TRBJ2-1	-	TGTGCCAACAGTTCGGCTAGAGGAGACAATGAGCAGTTCTTC	CANSSARGDNEQFF
-	TRBV10-3	TRBJ2-7	TRBD2	TGTGCCATCAATGCGATTAGCGGGACTACCTACGAGCAGTACTTC	CAINAISGTTYEQYF
-	TRBV11-1	TRBJ2-2	TRBD2	TGTGTCAGCAGCACGGGGGGAACCTGGGAGCCGTTTTTT	CVSSTGGTWEPFF
many	TRBV2	TRBJ1-5	-	TGTGCCAGCAAGACGACTACAGGAGTTAATCAGCCCCAGCATTTT	CASKTTTGVNQPQHF
-	TRBV6-5	TRBJ2-4	-	TGTGCCAGCAGATACTCGATACCCAGAGGAAATAGGAACATTCAGTACTTC	CASRYSIPRGNRNIQYF
-	TRBV12-3/TRBV12-4	TRBJ1-5	-	TGTGCCAGCAGTTTAGGGGGGCGGTGTCAGCCCCAGCATTTT	CASSLGGRCQPQHF
few	TRBV5-1	TRBJ2-7	-	TGCGCCAGCAGGGAGAATTCGGGGTACGAGCAGTACTTC	CASRENSGYEQYF
few	TRBV11-2	TRBJ2-1	TRBD2	TGTGCCAGCCAACCGACTAGCGGATCGTACAATGAGCAGTTCTTC	CASQPTSGSYNEQFF
-	TRBV6-1	TRBJ2-7	-	TGTGCCAGCAGTGGCCACTCCTTCCACGAGCAGTACTTC	CASSGHSFHEQYF
many	TRBV5-1	TRBJ2-7	-	TGCGCCAGCAGCTTGGATAACTACGAGCAGTACTTC	CASSLDNYEQYF
-	TRBV29-1	TRBJ2-5	-	TGCAGCGCGATAGGAGTGAGTGAGACCCAGTACTTC	CSAIGVSETQYF
-	TRBV7-9	TRBJ2-2	-	TGTGCCAGCAGCTCCCAACAGGGGAGCGCGGGGGAGCTGTTCTTT	CASSSQQGSAGELFF
-	TRBV29-1	TRBJ2-5	TRBD1	TGCAACGTCCCAGACATCCCGACAGGGAAAAAGACCCAGTACTTC	CNVPDIPTGKKTQYF
once	TRBV28	TRBJ2-3	TRBD2	TGTGCCAGCAGTTTGGCGGGAGGGTTATACACAGATACACAGTATTTT	CASSLAGGLYTDTQYF
-	TRBV29-1	TRBJ2-1	TRBD2	TGCAGCGCCGAGGGGCCTAGCGGGAGCAATGGGCAGTTCTTC	CSAEGPSGSNGQFF
-	TRBV6-5	TRBJ1-1	-	TGTACCAGCAGTTACTCCGTTAACACAGAAGCTTTCTTT	CTSSYSVNTEAFF
-	TRBV7-9	TRBJ2-1	-	TGTGCCGGGGGACAAGGGGCTCGGGATAAGCAGTTCTTC	CAGGQGARDKQFF
-	TRBV6-5	TRBJ2-3	-	TGTGCCAGCAGTTACTCATTTACGAACACAAATACGCAGTATTTT	CASSYSFTNTNTQYF
-	TRBV27	TRBJ2-7	-	TGTGCCAACAGTTTCGACGGGGAGAGCTCCTACGAGCAGTACTTC	CANSFDGESSYEQYF
-	TRBV10-2	TRBJ1-5	TRBD1	TGCGCCTGCAATGATGGGAGGACAGGGTATCAGCCCCAGCATTTT	CACNDGRTGYQPQHF
-	TRBV29-1	TRBJ2-5	-	TGCAGCACCCAGGGACGGGGGAAATTAAAAGAGACCCAGTACTTC	CSTQGRGKLKETQYF